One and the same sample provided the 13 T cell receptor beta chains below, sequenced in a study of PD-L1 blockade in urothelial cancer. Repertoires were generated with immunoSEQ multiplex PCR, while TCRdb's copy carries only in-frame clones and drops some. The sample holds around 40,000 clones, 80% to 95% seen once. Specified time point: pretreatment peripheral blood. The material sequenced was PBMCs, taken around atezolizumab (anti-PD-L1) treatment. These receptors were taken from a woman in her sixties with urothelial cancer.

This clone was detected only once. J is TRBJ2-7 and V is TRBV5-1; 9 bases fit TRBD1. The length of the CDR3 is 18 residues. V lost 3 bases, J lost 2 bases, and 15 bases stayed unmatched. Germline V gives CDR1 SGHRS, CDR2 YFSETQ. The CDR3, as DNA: TGCGCCAGCAGCTCTGTCCCGGGACAGGGAACGGACGCCTACGAGCAGTACTTC. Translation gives CASSSVPGQGTDAYEQYF. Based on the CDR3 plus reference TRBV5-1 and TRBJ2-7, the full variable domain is KAGVTQTPRYLIKTRGQQVTLSCSPISGHRSVSWYQQTPGQGLQFLFEYFSETQRNKGNFPGRFSGRQFSNSRSEMNVSTLELGDSALYLCASSSVPGQGTDAYEQYFGPGTRLTVT.

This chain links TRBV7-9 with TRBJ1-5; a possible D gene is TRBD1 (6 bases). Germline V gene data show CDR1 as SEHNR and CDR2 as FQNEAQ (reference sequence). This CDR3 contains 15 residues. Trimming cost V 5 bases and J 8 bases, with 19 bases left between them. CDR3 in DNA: TGTGCCAGCAGCCCATCTACAGGGCCCTTTGAGCCCCAGCATTTT. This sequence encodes CASSPSTGPFEPQHF.

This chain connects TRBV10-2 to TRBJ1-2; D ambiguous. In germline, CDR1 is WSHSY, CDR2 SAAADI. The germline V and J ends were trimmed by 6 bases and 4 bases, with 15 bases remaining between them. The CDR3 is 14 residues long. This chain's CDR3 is CASRDRESAYGYTF. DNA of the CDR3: TGCGCCAGCAGAGACCGGGAGTCGGCCTATGGCTACACCTTC.

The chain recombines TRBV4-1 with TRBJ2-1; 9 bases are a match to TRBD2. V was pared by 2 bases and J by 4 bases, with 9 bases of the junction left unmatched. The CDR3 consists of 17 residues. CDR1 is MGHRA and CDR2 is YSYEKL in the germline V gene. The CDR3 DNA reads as TGCGCCAGCAGCCAAAGGGGTCGGCTAGCGGGATACAATGAGCAGTTCTTC. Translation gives CASSQRGRLAGYNEQFF.

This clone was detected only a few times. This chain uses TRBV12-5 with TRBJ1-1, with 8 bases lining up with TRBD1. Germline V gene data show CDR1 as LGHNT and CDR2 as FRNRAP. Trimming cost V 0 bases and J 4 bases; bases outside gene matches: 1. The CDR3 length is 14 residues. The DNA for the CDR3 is TGTGCTAGTGGTTTGGTCGACAGGGGCACTGAAGCTTTCTTT. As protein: CASGLVDRGTEAFF.

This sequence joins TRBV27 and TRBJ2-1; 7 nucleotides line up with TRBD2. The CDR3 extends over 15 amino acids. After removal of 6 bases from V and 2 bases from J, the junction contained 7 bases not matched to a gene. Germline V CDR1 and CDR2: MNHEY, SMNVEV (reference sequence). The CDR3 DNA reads TGTGCCAGCAGCACCGCGGGAGTACCCTACAATGAGCAGTTCTTC. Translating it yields CASSTAGVPYNEQFF.

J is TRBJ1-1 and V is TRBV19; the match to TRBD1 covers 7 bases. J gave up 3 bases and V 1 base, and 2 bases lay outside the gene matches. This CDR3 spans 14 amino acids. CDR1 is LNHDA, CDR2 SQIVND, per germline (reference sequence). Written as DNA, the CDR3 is TGTGCCAGTAGTATAGGAGGGGGCTACACTGAAGCTTTCTTT. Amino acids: CASSIGGGYTEAFF. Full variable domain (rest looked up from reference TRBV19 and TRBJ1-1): DGGITQSPKYLFRKEGQNVTLSCEQNLNHDAMYWYRQDPGQGLRLIYYSQIVNDFQKGDIAEGYSVSREKKESFPLTVTSAQKNPTAFYLCASSIGGGYTEAFFGQGTRLTVV.

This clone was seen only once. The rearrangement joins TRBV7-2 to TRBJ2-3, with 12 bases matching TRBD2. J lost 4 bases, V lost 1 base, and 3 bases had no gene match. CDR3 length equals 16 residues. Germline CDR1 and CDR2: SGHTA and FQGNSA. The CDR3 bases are TGTGCCAGCAGCTTAGGGGGGACTAGCGGGCCAGATACGCAGTATTTT. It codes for CASSLGGTSGPDTQYF.

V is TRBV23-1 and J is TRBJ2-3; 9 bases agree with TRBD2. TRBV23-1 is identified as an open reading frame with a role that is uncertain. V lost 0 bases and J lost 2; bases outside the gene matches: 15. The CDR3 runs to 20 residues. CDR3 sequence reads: CASSQSVLAGNVAHTDTQYF. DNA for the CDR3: TGCGCCAGCAGTCAATCGGTCCTAGCGGGAAACGTAGCACACACAGATACGCAGTATTTT.

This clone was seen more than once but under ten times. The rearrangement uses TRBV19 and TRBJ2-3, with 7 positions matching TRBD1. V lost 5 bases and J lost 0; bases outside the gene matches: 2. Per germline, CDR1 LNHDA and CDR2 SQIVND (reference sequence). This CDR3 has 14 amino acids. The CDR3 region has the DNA TGTGCCAGTAGTCCAGGGGGTAGCACAGATACGCAGTATTTT. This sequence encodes CASSPGGSTDTQYF.

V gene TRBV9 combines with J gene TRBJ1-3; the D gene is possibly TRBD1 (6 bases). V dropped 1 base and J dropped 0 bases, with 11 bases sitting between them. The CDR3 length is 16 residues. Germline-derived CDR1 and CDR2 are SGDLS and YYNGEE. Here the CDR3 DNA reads TGTGCCAGCAGCGTAATCGGGACATACTCTGGAAACACCATATATTTT. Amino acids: CASSVIGTYSGNTIYF.

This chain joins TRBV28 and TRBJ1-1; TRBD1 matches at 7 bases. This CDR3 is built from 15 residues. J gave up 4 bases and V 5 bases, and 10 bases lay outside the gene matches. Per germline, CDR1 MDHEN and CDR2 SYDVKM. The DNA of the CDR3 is TGTGCCAGCAGTCCAGGACAGGCGCGGGCCACTGAAGCTTTCTTT. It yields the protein CASSPGQARATEAFF.

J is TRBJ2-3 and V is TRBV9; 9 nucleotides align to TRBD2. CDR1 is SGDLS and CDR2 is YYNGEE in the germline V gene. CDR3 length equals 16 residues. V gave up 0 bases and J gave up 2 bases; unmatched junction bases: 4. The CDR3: CASSVVLAGYTDTQYF. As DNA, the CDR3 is TGTGCCAGCAGCGTAGTGCTAGCGGGGTACACAGATACGCAGTATTTT. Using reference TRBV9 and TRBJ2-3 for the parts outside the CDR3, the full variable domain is DSGVTQTPKHLITATGQRVTLRCSPRSGDLSVYWYQQSLDQGLQFLIQYYNGEERAKGNILERFSAQQFPDLHSELNLSSLELGDSALYFCASSVVLAGYTDTQYFGPGTRLTVL.